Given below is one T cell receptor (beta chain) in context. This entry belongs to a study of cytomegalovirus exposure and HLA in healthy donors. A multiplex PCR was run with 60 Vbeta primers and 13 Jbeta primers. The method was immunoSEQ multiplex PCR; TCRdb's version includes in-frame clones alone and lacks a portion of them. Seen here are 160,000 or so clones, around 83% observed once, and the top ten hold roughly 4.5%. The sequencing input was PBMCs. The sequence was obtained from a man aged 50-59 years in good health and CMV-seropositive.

The CDR3 nucleotides are TGTGCCAGCACGGGGGGGACAGTGGTGGGGGATCAGCCCCAGCATTTT. This gives the protein CASTGGTVVGDQPQHF. The V call is TRBV28, the J call TRBJ1-5; 7 bases line up with TRBD1. The V gene end was trimmed by 7 bases and the J gene end by 5 bases; junction bases not matched to a gene: 14. This CDR3 has 16 amino acids. Germline V gene data show CDR1 as MDHEN and CDR2 as SYDVKM.